This is a list of T cell receptor beta chains from one sample in a study of T-cell reconstitution after alpha-beta-depleted transplantation in children. TCRdb ran MiXCR on the PCR reads and lists one entry per CDR3 protein. The sample holds around 78,000 distinct CDR3 sequences; around 14% are singletons and the top ten take 25% to 30%. The material sequenced was PBMCs, mostly from graft donor cells, taken 180 days after TCRalphabeta/CD19-depleted stem cell transplant. These receptors came from a male patient between 2 and 15 years old who had a stem cell transplant for acute lymphoblastic leukemia, so the T cells may come from the graft donor. The CDR3 runs from the conserved cysteine through the conserved F or W. The D gene is left open where the match is weak. Clone size, where shown, is once, few, many, or a class for clones that have expanded.

many	TRBV5-1	TRBJ2-3	NA	CASRAVMSTDTQYF	TGCGCCAGCAGAGCGGTAATGAGCACAGATACGCAGTATTTT
NA	TRBV10-3	TRBJ2-5	NA	CAISDRPQETQYF	TGTGCCATCAGTGATCGTCCACAAGAGACCCAGTACTTC
few	TRBV5-1	TRBJ2-2	NA	CASSLAGFGELFF	TGCGCCAGCAGCTTGGCGGGGTTCGGGGAGCTGTTTTTT
NA	TRBV5-1	TRBJ1-2	NA	CASSFQQDANYGYTF	TGCGCCAGCAGCTTCCAACAGGACGCTAACTATGGCTACACCTTC
NA	TRBV29-1	TRBJ2-7	TRBD2	CSVAGRGGPYEQYF	TGCAGCGTTGCGGGGCGGGGGGGGCCCTACGAGCAGTACTTC
NA	TRBV19	TRBJ2-3	NA	CASSIGGLIRATDTQYF	TGTGCCAGTAGTATCGGAGGGCTAATAAGGGCCACAGATACGCAGTATTTT
NA	TRBV6-2/TRBV6-3	TRBJ2-7	NA	CASSPLFPRVPYEQYF	TGTGCCAGCAGCCCTCTATTCCCCAGGGTTCCCTACGAGCAGTACTTC
NA	TRBV20-1	TRBJ2-1	TRBD2	CSANVAGGLSSYNEQFF	TGCAGTGCTAACGTAGCGGGGGGCCTTAGCTCCTACAATGAGCAGTTCTTC
few	TRBV29-1	TRBJ1-1	NA	CSGWGPLGTEAFF	TGCAGCGGATGGGGGCCCCTGGGGACTGAAGCTTTCTTT
few	TRBV20-1	TRBJ2-2	TRBD1	CSARETGVTGELFF	TGCAGTGCTAGAGAAACAGGGGTAACCGGGGAGCTGTTTTTT
few	TRBV12-3/TRBV12-4	TRBJ2-2	TRBD2	CASSPSSGRAEAGELFF	TGTGCCAGCAGTCCTTCTAGCGGGAGGGCCGAAGCCGGGGAGCTGTTTTTT
few	TRBV21-1	TRBJ1-1	NA	CASTVRDRGIMNTEAFF	TGTGCCAGCACCGTCCGGGACAGGGGTATTATGAACACTGAAGCTTTCTTT
NA	TRBV20-1	TRBJ2-7	NA	CSASFERMSIYEQYF	TGCAGTGCTAGCTTCGAAAGGATGTCTATCTACGAGCAGTACTTC
few	TRBV5-1	TRBJ1-6	TRBD1	CASSLGQGIGYNSPLHF	TGCGCCAGCAGCTTGGGACAGGGGATAGGCTATAATTCACCCCTCCACTTT
few	TRBV12-3/TRBV12-4	TRBJ1-2	TRBD1	CASSGTEDYGYTF	TGTGCCAGCAGTGGGACAGAAGACTATGGCTACACCTTC
few	TRBV7-9	TRBJ2-7	TRBD2	CAFGLAPYEQYF	TGTGCCTTTGGACTAGCGCCCTACGAGCAGTACTTC
few	TRBV20-1	TRBJ2-2	TRBD2	CSARDLMAGGDTGELFF	TGCAGTGCTAGAGATCTAATGGCGGGGGGGGACACCGGGGAGCTGTTTTTT
NA	TRBV5-1	TRBJ2-4	NA	CACSLGSLAKNIQYF	TGCGCCTGCAGCTTGGGCTCGCTAGCCAAAAACATTCAGTACTTC
NA	TRBV20-1	TRBJ2-3	NA	CSAILLGGRDTQYF	TGCAGTGCTATCCTCCTCGGGGGTCGAGATACGCAGTATTTT
many	TRBV7-2	TRBJ2-7	NA	CASSLTYEQYF	TGTGCCAGCAGCCTTACTTACGAGCAGTACTTC
NA	TRBV5-5	TRBJ2-3	NA	CASSPNRLWGYRDTQYF	TGTGCCAGCAGCCCCAACCGGTTGTGGGGTTACCGGGATACGCAGTATTTT
few	TRBV10-3	TRBJ2-1	NA	CAIKGGNEQFF	TGTGCCATCAAAGGGGGCAATGAGCAGTTCTTC
few	TRBV15	TRBJ2-5	TRBD2	CATSRDYFGAGAYQETQYF	TGTGCCACCAGCAGAGATTATTTTGGGGCGGGAGCGTATCAAGAGACCCAGTACTTC
NA	TRBV10-3	TRBJ1-1	TRBD1	CATLGQGNTEAFF	TGTGCCACCCTAGGACAGGGGAACACTGAAGCTTTCTTT
many	TRBV7-2	TRBJ2-3	NA	CASSLARRPDTQYF	TGTGCCAGCAGCTTAGCAAGACGGCCAGATACGCAGTATTTT
NA	TRBV9	TRBJ2-3	TRBD2	CASSALAGEIFTDTQYF	TGTGCCAGCAGCGCCTTAGCGGGAGAAATCTTCACAGATACGCAGTATTTT
few	TRBV20-1	TRBJ1-4	TRBD1	CSAARQGFNEKLFF	TGCAGTGCTGCGCGACAGGGCTTTAATGAAAAACTGTTTTTT
many	TRBV6-5	TRBJ2-6	TRBD1	CASSYSRQGVGANVLTF	TGTGCCAGCAGTTACTCGCGACAGGGCGTGGGGGCCAACGTCCTGACTTTC
NA	TRBV20-1	TRBJ2-5	TRBD1	CSARGGQGEETQYF	TGCAGTGCTAGAGGGGGACAGGGTGAGGAGACCCAGTACTTC
NA	TRBV5-1	TRBJ1-1	TRBD1	CASSIGTGSNTEAFF	TGCGCCAGCAGCATAGGGACAGGCTCGAACACTGAAGCTTTCTTT
NA	TRBV7-8	TRBJ2-3	NA	CASSATGADTQYF	TGTGCCAGCAGCGCCACAGGAGCAGATACGCAGTATTTT
few	TRBV20-1	TRBJ1-3	NA	CSAISQGFSIYF	TGCAGTGCTATCTCACAGGGATTCTCCATATATTTT
NA	TRBV20-1	TRBJ1-2	TRBD1	CSARKTGRGGYTF	TGCAGTGCTCGTAAGACAGGGCGAGGTGGCTACACCTTC
NA	TRBV18	TRBJ1-1	NA	CASSPRGARAFF	TGTGCCAGCTCACCAAGAGGGGCCCGGGCTTTCTTT
few	TRBV12-3/TRBV12-4	TRBJ1-5	NA	CASRGTAYQPQHF	TGTGCCAGCCGTGGGACTGCTTATCAGCCCCAGCATTTT
NA	TRBV5-1	TRBJ1-1	TRBD1	CASSLEGARATEAFF	TGCGCCAGCAGCTTGGAGGGGGCCAGGGCCACTGAAGCTTTCTTT
NA	TRBV7-2	TRBJ2-7	NA	CASSPAGMGEQYF	TGTGCCAGCAGCCCGGCGGGGATGGGCGAGCAGTACTTC
many	TRBV20-1	TRBJ1-6	NA	CSAREAPSNSPLHF	TGCAGTGCTAGAGAAGCACCCAGCAATTCACCCCTCCACTTT
NA	TRBV21-1	TRBJ1-2	NA	CASSTFRTRPNYGYTF	TGTGCCAGCAGCACCTTTCGGACACGTCCTAACTATGGCTACACCTTC
many	TRBV20-1	TRBJ1-1	NA	CSARGQGDTEAFF	TGCAGTGCTAGGGGTCAGGGTGACACTGAAGCTTTCTTT
few	TRBV18	TRBJ2-7	NA	CASSVQYSYEQYF	TGTGCCAGCTCAGTGCAGTACTCCTACGAGCAGTACTTC
NA	TRBV7-3	TRBJ2-5	NA	CASSKTGWGQETQYF	TGTGCCAGCAGCAAGACAGGTTGGGGGCAAGAGACCCAGTACTTC
NA	TRBV28	TRBJ1-5	TRBD1	CASSWVPGQGGQPQHF	TGTGCCAGCAGTTGGGTACCGGGACAGGGCGGTCAGCCCCAGCATTTT
few	TRBV4-3	TRBJ2-3	NA	CASSQGQFTDTQYF	TGCGCCAGCAGCCAAGGACAGTTCACAGATACGCAGTATTTT
NA	TRBV5-1	TRBJ2-3	TRBD2	CASTSGTSGGGGTQYF	TGCGCCAGCACCTCCGGGACTAGCGGGGGAGGCGGTACGCAGTATTTT